The clone carrying this T cell receptor beta chain was detected once. Its antigen is currently unknown. These data come from a study of blood T cells in healthy people across ages. Study-wide results and limits: Naive CD4+ cells and diversity were both higher in long-lived donors than in aged donors. Significant beta diversity loss was already apparent by age around 40, declining roughly linearly. Using unsorted PBMCs precluded a conclusive naive versus antigen-experienced comparison.

CDR3 length: 18 amino acids. Germline V gene lookup returns CDR1 MGHRA and CDR2 YSYEKL. V lost 1 base and J lost 6; bases outside the gene matches: 8. A minimum of 7 million PBMCs was isolated per sample. PCR was performed a second time for roughly 6 to 12 cycles using a sample-barcoded 5' primer and a J-beta primer mix. MiXCR, applied by TCRdb to the 5' RACE reads, yields one record per CDR3 protein. The table includes under 950,000 distinct CDR3 sequences, 22% detected once. This sequence was found in a man between 70 and 80 years old in good health. What was sequenced was blood. The rearrangement uses TRBV4-1 and TRBJ2-4; 14 bases match TRBD2. The CDR3 here is CASSQGLAGGPPINIQYF. CDR3 in DNA: TGCGCCAGCAGCCAAGGACTAGCGGGAGGGCCCCCTATAAACATTCAGTACTTC.